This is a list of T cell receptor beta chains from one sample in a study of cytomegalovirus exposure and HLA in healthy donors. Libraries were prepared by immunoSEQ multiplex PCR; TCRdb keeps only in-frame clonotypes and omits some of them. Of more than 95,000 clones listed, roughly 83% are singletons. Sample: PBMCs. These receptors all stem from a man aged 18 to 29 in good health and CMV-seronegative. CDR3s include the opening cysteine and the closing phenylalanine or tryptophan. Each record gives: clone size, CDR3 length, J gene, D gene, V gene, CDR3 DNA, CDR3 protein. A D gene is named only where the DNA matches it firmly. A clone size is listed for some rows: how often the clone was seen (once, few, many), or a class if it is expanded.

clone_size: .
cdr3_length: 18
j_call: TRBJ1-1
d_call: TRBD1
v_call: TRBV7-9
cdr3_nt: TGTGCCAGCAGCTTAGGGATAGGGACAGGCGGCGGGGGCACTGAAGCTTTCTTT
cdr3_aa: CASSLGIGTGGGGTEAFF

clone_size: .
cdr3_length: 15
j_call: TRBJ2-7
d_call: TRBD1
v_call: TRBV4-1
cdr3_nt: TGCGCCAGCAGCCACGGGACAGGGAGCTCCTACGAGCAGTACTTC
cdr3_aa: CASSHGTGSSYEQYF

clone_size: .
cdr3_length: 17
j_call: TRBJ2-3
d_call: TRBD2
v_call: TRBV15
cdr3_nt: TGTGCCACCAGCAGAGACCTAGCGGCGACTAGCACAGATACGCAGTATTTT
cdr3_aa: CATSRDLAATSTDTQYF

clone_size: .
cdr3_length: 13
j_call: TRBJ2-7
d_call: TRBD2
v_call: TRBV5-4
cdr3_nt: TGTGCCAGCAGCCCTGGACTAGCGGCCGAGCAGTACTTC
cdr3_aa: CASSPGLAAEQYF

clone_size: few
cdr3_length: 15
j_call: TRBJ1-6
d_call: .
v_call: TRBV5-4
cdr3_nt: TGTGCCAGCAGGTTACCCCAGGGCAAAAATTCACCCCTCCACTTT
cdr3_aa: CASRLPQGKNSPLHF

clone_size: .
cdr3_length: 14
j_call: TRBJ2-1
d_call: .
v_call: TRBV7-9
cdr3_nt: TGTGCCAGCCACCCAAGGGGGTCCTACAATGAGCAGTTCTTC
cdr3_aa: CASHPRGSYNEQFF

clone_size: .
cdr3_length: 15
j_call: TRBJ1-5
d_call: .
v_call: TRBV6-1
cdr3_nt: TGTGCCAGCAGTGCCTCGGGACAATTGAGGCAGCCCCAGCATTTT
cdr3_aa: CASSASGQLRQPQHF

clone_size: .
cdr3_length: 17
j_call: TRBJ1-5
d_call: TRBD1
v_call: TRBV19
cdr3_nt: TGTGCCAGTAGTATAGCTTTAGGAGGGGGCCGCAATCAGCCCCAGCATTTT
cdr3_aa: CASSIALGGGRNQPQHF

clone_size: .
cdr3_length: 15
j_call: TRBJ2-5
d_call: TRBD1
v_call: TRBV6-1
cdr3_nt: TGTGCCAGCAGGCAACAGGGGGCCCGTAGGGAGACCCAGTACTTC
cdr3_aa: CASRQQGARRETQYF

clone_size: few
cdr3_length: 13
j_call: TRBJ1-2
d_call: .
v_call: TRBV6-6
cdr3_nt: TGTGCCAGCAGTTACTCGACAGCCTATGGCTACACCTTC
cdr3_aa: CASSYSTAYGYTF

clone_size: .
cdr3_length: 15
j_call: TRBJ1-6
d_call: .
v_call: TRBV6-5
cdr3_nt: TGTGCCAGCAGTTACTCGTTTGCGGGGGAGGCACCCCTCCACTTT
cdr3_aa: CASSYSFAGEAPLHF

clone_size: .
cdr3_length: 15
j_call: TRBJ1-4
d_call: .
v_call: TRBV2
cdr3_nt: TGTGCCAGCACAGCCCGTGACGGGGGTCGGGAAAAACTGTTTTTT
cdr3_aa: CASTARDGGREKLFF

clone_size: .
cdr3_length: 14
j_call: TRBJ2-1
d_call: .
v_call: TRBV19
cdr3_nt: TGTGCCAGTAGTCCTCGGGACTTTGTCAATGAGCAGTTCTTC
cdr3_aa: CASSPRDFVNEQFF

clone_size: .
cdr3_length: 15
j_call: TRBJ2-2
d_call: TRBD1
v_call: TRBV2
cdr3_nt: TGTGCCAGCAGTGAGAGGGACAGTTCAGCCGGGGAGCTGTTTTTT
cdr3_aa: CASSERDSSAGELFF

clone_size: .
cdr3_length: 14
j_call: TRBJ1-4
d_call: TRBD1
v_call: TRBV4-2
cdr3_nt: TGTGCCAGCAGCCCCGACAGGGCAGGCGAAAAACTGTTTTTT
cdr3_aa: CASSPDRAGEKLFF

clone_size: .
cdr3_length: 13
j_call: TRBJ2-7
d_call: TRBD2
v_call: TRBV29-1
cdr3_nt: TGCAGCGTCGGAGTACTAGCGGGCTACGAGCAGTACTTC
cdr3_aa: CSVGVLAGYEQYF

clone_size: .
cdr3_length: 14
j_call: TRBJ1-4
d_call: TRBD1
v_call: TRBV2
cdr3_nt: TGTGCCAGCAGGGCGGACAGGGTGGATGAAAAACTGTTTTTT
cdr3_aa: CASRADRVDEKLFF

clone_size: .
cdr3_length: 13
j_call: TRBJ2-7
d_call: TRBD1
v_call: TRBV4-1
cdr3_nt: TGCGCCAGCAGCCAAGGGGGACAGTACGAGCAGTACTTC
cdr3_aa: CASSQGGQYEQYF

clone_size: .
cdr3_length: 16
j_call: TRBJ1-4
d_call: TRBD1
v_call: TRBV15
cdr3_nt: TGTGCCACCAGCCTCGAGAAGACAGGGGGAGGTGAAAAACTGTTTTTT
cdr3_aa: CATSLEKTGGGEKLFF

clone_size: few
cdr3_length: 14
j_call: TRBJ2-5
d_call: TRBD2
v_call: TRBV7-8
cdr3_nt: TGTGCCAGCAGCTTGGGGGGAGGGGCGGAGACCCAGTACTTC
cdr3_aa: CASSLGGGAETQYF

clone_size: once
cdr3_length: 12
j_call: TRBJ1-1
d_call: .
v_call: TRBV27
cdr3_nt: TGTGCCAGTCAGGGTTTGGGGACTGAAGCTTTCTTT
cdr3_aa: CASQGLGTEAFF

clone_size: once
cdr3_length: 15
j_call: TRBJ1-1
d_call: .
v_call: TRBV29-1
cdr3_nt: TGCAGCGTTGAAGCTCTTGGCAAACAGAACACTGAAGCTTTCTTT
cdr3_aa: CSVEALGKQNTEAFF

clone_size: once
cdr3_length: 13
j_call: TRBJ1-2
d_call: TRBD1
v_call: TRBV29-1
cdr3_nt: TGCAGCGTTGAGGGACAGGGAAACTATGGCTACACCTTC
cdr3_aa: CSVEGQGNYGYTF

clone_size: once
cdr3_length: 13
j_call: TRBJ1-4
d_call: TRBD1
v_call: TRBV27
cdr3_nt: TGTGCCAGCAGTCCCAGGGGGGTGGAAAAACTGTTTTTT
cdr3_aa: CASSPRGVEKLFF

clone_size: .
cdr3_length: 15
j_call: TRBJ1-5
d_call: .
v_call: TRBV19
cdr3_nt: TGTGCCAGTAGTATTGGGCTGTATAGCAATCAGCCCCAGCATTTT
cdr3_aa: CASSIGLYSNQPQHF

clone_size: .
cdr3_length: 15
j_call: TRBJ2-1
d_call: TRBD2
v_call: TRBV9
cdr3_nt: TGTGCCAGCAGCGTAGGAGCGGGAGTTCACAATGAGCAGTTCTTC
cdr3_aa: CASSVGAGVHNEQFF

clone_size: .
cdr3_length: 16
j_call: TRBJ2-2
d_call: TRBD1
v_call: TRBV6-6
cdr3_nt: TGTGCCAGCAGTCTAATCGGGACAGGGGTTGGCGGGGAGCTGTTTTTT
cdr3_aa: CASSLIGTGVGGELFF

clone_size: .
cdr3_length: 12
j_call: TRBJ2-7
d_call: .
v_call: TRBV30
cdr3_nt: TGTGCCTGGAGTGACGCAGGGTACGAGCAGTACTTC
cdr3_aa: CAWSDAGYEQYF

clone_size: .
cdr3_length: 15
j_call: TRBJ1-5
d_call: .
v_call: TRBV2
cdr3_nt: TGTGCCAGCAGTAAAGGGGGACATAGCAATCAGCCCCAGCATTTT
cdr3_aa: CASSKGGHSNQPQHF

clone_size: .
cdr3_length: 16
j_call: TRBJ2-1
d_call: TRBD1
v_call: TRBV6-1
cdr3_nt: TGTGCCAGCAGTGAAGCACCGGGACAGAGCTCCGATGAGCAGTTCTTC
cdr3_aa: CASSEAPGQSSDEQFF

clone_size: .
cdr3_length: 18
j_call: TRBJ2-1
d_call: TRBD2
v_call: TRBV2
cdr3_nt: TGTGCCAGCAGTGAAGCCATAGTATCGGGAGGGTCCTACAATGAGCAGTTCTTC
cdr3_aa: CASSEAIVSGGSYNEQFF

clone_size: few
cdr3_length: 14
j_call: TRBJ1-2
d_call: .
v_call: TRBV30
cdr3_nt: TGTGCCTGGACCTTCTCCCGGACAGACTATGGCTACACCTTC
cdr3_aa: CAWTFSRTDYGYTF

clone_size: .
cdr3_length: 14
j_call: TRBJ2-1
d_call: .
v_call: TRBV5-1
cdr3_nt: TGCGCCAGCAGCTTGGCCCTAACAGGGAATGAGCAGTTCTTC
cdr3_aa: CASSLALTGNEQFF

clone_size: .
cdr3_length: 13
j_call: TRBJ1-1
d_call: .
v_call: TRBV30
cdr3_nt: TGTGCCTGGAGCCTGGGGGCTGGCACTGAAGCTTTCTTT
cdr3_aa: CAWSLGAGTEAFF

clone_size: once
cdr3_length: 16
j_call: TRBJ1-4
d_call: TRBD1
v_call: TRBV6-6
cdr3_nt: TGTGCCAGCAGCCAGGGGGGGACAGGGGTTGGTGAAAAACTGTTTTTT
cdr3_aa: CASSQGGTGVGEKLFF

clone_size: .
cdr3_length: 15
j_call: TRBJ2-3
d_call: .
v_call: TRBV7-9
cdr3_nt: TGTGCCAGCAGCTCACAGGGATCTGGCACAGATACGCAGTATTTT
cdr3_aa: CASSSQGSGTDTQYF

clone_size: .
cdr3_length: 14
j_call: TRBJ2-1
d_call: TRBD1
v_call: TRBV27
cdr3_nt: TGTGCCAGCTGGGACAGCAACACCTACAATGAGCAGTTCTTC
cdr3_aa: CASWDSNTYNEQFF

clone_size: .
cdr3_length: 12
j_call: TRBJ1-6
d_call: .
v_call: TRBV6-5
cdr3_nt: TGTGCCAGCGGGGCTAACAATTCACCCCTCCACTTT
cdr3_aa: CASGANNSPLHF

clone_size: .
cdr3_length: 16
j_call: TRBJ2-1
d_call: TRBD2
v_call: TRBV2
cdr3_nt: TGTGCCAGCACACGGGGGGGGAGATCCTCCTACAATGAGCAGTTCTTC
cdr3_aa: CASTRGGRSSYNEQFF

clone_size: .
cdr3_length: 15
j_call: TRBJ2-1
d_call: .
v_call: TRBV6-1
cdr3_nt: TGTGCCAGCGAGGGGGGGGGAAGGGTGGGGAATGAGCAGTTCTTC
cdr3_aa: CASEGGGRVGNEQFF

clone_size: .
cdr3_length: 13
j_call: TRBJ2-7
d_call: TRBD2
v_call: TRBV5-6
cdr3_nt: TGTGCCAGCAGCTTCAGCGGGAGGTACGAGCAGTACTTC
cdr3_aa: CASSFSGRYEQYF

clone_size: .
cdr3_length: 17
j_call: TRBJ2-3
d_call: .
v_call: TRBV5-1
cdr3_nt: TGCGCCAGCAGCCCCCAAACCGGGAGAGCTTCCACAGATACGCAGTATTTT
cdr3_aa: CASSPQTGRASTDTQYF

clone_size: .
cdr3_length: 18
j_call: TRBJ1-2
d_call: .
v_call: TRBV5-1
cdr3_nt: TGCGCCAGCAGCTTGGTCGGGGAGACCGCTCCTAACGTCTATGGCTACACCTTC
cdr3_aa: CASSLVGETAPNVYGYTF

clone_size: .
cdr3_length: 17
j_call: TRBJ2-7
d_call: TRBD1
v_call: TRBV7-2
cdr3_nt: TGTGCCAGCAGCTCAAGAACAGGGGCCACCCTTCCCTACGAGCAGTACTTC
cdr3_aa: CASSSRTGATLPYEQYF

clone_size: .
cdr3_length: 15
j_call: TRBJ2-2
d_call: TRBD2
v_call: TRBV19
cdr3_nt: TGTGCCAGTAGTCACCTAGGACTAGGGATCGGGGAGCTGTTTTTT
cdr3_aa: CASSHLGLGIGELFF

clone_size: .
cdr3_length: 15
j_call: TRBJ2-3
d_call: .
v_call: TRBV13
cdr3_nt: TGTGCCAGCAGCTTATGGTCGGACAGAACAGATACGCAGTATTTT
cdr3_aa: CASSLWSDRTDTQYF

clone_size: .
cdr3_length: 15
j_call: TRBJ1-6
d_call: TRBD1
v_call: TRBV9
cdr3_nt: TGTGCCAGCAGCACGGGGGACAGGGGGAACTCACCCCTCCACTTT
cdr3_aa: CASSTGDRGNSPLHF

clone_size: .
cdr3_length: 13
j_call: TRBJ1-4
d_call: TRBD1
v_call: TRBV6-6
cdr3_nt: TGTGCCAGCTGGAGGACAGGGAAGGAAAAACTGTTTTTT
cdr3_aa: CASWRTGKEKLFF

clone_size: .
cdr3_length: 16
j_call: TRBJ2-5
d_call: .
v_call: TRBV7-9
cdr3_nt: TGTGCCAGCAGCTTAGCGGCTTCGACTAGGGCAGAGACCCAGTACTTC
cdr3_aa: CASSLAASTRAETQYF

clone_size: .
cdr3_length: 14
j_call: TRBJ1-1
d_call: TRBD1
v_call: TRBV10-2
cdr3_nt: TGCGCCAGCAGTAACCCGGGACAGGGGACTGAAGCTTTCTTT
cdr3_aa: CASSNPGQGTEAFF

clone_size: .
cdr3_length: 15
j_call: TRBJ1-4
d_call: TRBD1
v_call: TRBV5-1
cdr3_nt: TGCGCCAGCAGCTCATCCGGGACAGGGGGAGAAAAACTGTTTTTT
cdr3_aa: CASSSSGTGGEKLFF

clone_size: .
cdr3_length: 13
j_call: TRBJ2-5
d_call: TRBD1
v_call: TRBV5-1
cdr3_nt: TGCGCCAGCCGGGGACAGTCAACAGTGACCCAGTACTTC
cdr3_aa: CASRGQSTVTQYF

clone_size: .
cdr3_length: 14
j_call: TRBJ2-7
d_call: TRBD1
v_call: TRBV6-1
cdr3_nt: TGTGCCAGCAGTGAAGGGACAGGGGGCTACGAGCAGTACTTC
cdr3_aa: CASSEGTGGYEQYF

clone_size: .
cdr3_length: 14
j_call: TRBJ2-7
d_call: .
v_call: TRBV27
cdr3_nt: TGTGCCAGCAGTTCTTGGACGGGGTCCTACGAGCAGTACTTC
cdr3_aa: CASSSWTGSYEQYF

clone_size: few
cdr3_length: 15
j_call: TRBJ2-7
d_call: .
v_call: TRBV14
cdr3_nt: TGTGCCAGCAGCCGCCGGGACTTTACCTCCTACGAGCAGTACTTC
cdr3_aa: CASSRRDFTSYEQYF